This T cell receptor (beta chain) stems from a study of blood T cells in healthy people across ages. It was with a sample-barcoded 5' primer and a J-beta primer mix that a second PCR of roughly 6 to 11 cycles was run. TCRdb called the 5' RACE reads again in MiXCR, with one record for every CDR3 protein. The sample carries more than 1,000,000 distinct CDR3 sequences, roughly 24% recorded once. Caucasian individuals from Russia who were healthy and aged roughly 6 to 95 acted as donors. Another study also made use of these data, one on T cells of mothers and their children. That report notes: The sample comes from fewer than 10 healthy Caucasian donors: mothers and children.

The sequence was collected from a girl aged 2-15 years in good health. Sequencing was done on a sample of blood.

The CDR3 nucleotides read TGCAGCGTTGAAGAAGGGCAGGGTCAGCCCCAGCATTTT. This codes for CSVEEGQGQPQHF. This rearrangement joins TRBV29-1 to TRBJ1-5; tentative D call: TRBD1 (5 bases). The germline gives CDR1 SQVTM, CDR2 ANQGSEA. Trimming pared 0 bases from V and 6 bases from J, leaving 9 bases between. This CDR3 has 13 amino acids.